This is a list of T cell receptor beta chains from one sample in a study of T cells in Graves' hyperthyroidism and ophthalmopathy. TCRdb fed the multiplex PCR reads into MiXCR, producing one record per CDR3 protein. Of around 600,000 distinct CDR3 sequences in the sample, about 45% are singletons; the top ten hold less than 8.5%. The sample consisted of peripheral blood or thyroid tissue (not recorded which). These TCRs come from an adult man with Graves' disease, either hyperthyroidism or ophthalmopathy (not recorded which). The CDR3 runs from the conserved cysteine through the conserved F or W. A D gene is named only where the DNA matches it firmly. Clone size appears in some rows only: once, few, many, or a class for an expanded clone.

TRBD1	TRBV7-9	TRBJ1-3	.	CASSPRTGSYSGNTIYF	TGTGCCAGCAGCCCTAGGACAGGGAGCTACTCTGGAAACACCATATATTTT
TRBD1	TRBV7-2	TRBJ1-2	once	CASSLETGAIGYTF	TGTGCCAGCAGCTTGGAAACAGGGGCGATCGGCTACACCTTC
.	TRBV20-1	TRBJ2-5	few	CSALVDRSGWARTQYF	TGCAGTGCCCTAGTGGACCGAAGCGGGTGGGCCAGGACCCAGTACTTC
.	TRBV25-1	TRBJ1-1	.	CAWLRVSEAFF	TGTGCCTGGCTTAGGGTGAGTGAAGCTTTCTTT
TRBD1	TRBV7-8	TRBJ1-6	many	CASSLSDRGPLHF	TGTGCCAGCAGCTTATCGGACAGGGGGCCCCTCCACTTT
.	TRBV20-1	TRBJ2-2	.	CSAVGGSTGELFF	TGCAGTGCTGTTGGAGGATCAACCGGGGAGCTGTTTTTT
.	TRBV9	TRBJ1-5	many	CASSATGRNQPQHF	TGTGCCAGCAGCGCTACAGGGCGCAATCAGCCCCAGCATTTT
.	TRBV7-6	TRBJ2-7	few	CASSLLAGPHYEQYF	TGTGCCAGCAGCTTGCTGGCGGGACCCCACTACGAGCAGTACTTC
TRBD1	TRBV5-1	TRBJ1-4	.	CASGMTGEDEKLFF	TGCGCCAGCGGTATGACAGGGGAGGATGAAAAACTGTTTTTT
.	TRBV6-1	TRBJ1-5	many	CASSPRDSNQPQHF	TGTGCCAGCAGTCCCCGGGACAGCAATCAGCCCCAGCATTTT
.	TRBV25-1	TRBJ1-1	.	CASSLTTDTEAFF	TGTGCCAGCAGTCTTACGACTGACACTGAAGCTTTCTTT
TRBD2	TRBV6-5	TRBJ2-5	.	CASSRPGLAGQETQYF	TGTGCCAGCAGTCGCCCGGGACTAGCGGGGCAAGAGACCCAGTACTTC
.	TRBV29-1	TRBJ1-4	few	CSVAGSSTNEKLFF	TGCAGCGTTGCGGGGTCAAGTACTAATGAAAAACTGTTTTTT
TRBD1	TRBV25-1	TRBJ2-2	.	CASIGTGLPGELFF	TGTGCCAGCATCGGGACAGGGCTTCCCGGGGAGCTGTTTTTT
TRBD1	TRBV29-1	TRBJ2-7	.	CSVVWTGGRSAFYEQYF	TGCAGCGTTGTCTGGACAGGGGGGCGATCGGCGTTCTACGAGCAGTACTTC
.	TRBV10-3	TRBJ1-4	many	CAISEVNEKLFF	TGTGCCATCAGTGAAGTAAATGAAAAACTGTTTTTT
.	TRBV2	TRBJ2-7	.	CASSELGDGNEQYF	TGTGCCAGCAGTGAATTGGGGGATGGGAACGAGCAGTACTTC
.	TRBV2	TRBJ1-1	.	CASSYETGMNTEAFF	TGTGCCAGCAGTTACGAAACTGGCATGAACACTGAAGCTTTCTTT
TRBD1	TRBV7-9	TRBJ1-2	.	CASTSGTGSSYTF	TGTGCCAGCACATCCGGGACAGGGTCGAGCTACACCTTC
.	TRBV20-1	TRBJ1-4	few	CSAITVLGEKLFF	TGCAGTGCTATTACTGTGCTGGGGGAAAAACTGTTTTTT